The 22 T cell receptor beta chains below come from one sample, sequenced in a study of T cells in Graves' hyperthyroidism and ophthalmopathy. Researchers took RNA transcripts and amplified the TCR beta CDR3 regions from them. HTBI primers were the set used in a first-round RT-PCR of the TCR CDR3. TCRdb reprocessed the multiplex PCR reads via MiXCR and lists one record per CDR3 protein. The sample lists approximately 370,000 distinct CDR3 sequences, roughly a sixth seen once, with roughly a third in the top ten. Sequencing was performed on blood. The receptors were sampled from a young woman with Graves' hyperthyroidism that later progressed to Graves' ophthalmopathy.

This clonotype showed up many times. The rearrangement joins TRBV11-2 to TRBJ2-5; weak D call: TRBD1 (6 bases). In germline, CDR1 is SGHAT, CDR2 FQNNGV. This CDR3 has 11 residues. V was clipped by 5 bases and J by 14 bases, with 15 bases between them. CDR3 in amino acids: CASSLRTATYF. The CDR3 bases are TGTGCCAGCAGCCTGCGGACAGCCACATACTTC.

This clonotype has a handful of counts. The V call is TRBV6-5, the J call TRBJ2-7, with 11 bases aligning to TRBD2. This CDR3 is built from 16 residues. Germline assignment: CDR1 MNHEY and CDR2 SVGAGI. J lost 8 bases, V lost 2 bases, and 11 bases had no gene match. CDR3 sequence (DNA): TGTGCCAGCAGTTACCTTAGCGGGAGGGTAGAATACAAGCAGTACTTC. This gives the protein CASSYLSGRVEYKQYF.

This clonotype was detected only a few times. CDR3 sequence reads: CASSQDFGEQYF. In nucleotides, the CDR3 is TGTGCCAGCAGCCAAGATTTTGGGGAGCAGTACTTC. The rearrangement links TRBV3-1 to TRBJ2-7, with D hard to call. The length of the CDR3 is 12 residues. V lost 0 bases and J 7 bases, leaving 7 bases between the germline ends. Germline CDR1 and CDR2: LGHDT and YNNKEL (reference sequence).

This clonotype came up many times. This chain connects TRBV14 to TRBJ1-1, with unresolved D. This CDR3 region has 16 residues. The ends were cut back, 4 bases at V and 0 bases at J, with 15 bases in the middle. Germline V gene data show CDR1 as SGHDN and CDR2 as FVKESK. The CDR3 bases are TGTGCCAGCAGCCGCCCGGGGTCCGGGATGAACACTGAAGCTTTCTTT. It translates to CASSRPGSGMNTEAFF. The full variable domain, completed using reference TRBV14 and TRBJ1-1, is EAGVTQFPSHSVIEKGQTVTLRCDPISGHDNLYWYRRVMGKEIKFLLHFVKESKQDESGMPNNRFLAERTGGTYSTLKVQPAELEDSGVYFCASSRPGSGMNTEAFFGQGTRLTVV.

Many counts were recorded for this clonotype. The V gene is TRBV7-9, the J gene TRBJ1-1; TRBD1 is a possible D gene (6 bases). CDR1 and CDR2 (germline): SEHNR, FQNEAQ (reference sequence). There are 15 residues in the CDR3. Trimming pared 1 base from V and 0 bases from J, leaving 9 bases between. This CDR3 reads CASSLVGGMNTEAFF. As DNA, the CDR3 is TGTGCCAGCAGCTTAGTTGGGGGCATGAACACTGAAGCTTTCTTT.

In its sample, this clonotype was seen many times. The V gene is TRBV28, the J gene TRBJ1-1, with no clear D. Trimming shortened V by 4 bases and J by 7 bases, and 13 bases separated the two germline ends. Germline V gene data show CDR1 as MDHEN and CDR2 as SYDVKM. The CDR3 contains 13 residues. The CDR3 loop reads CASSSNLFNEAFF. For the CDR3, the DNA is TGTGCCAGCAGTTCGAACCTTTTTAATGAAGCTTTCTTT.

V is TRBV29-1 and J is TRBJ1-5; D gene uncertain. CDR1 is SQVTM and CDR2 is ANQGSEA in the germline V gene. The length of the CDR3 is 13 residues. V shed 4 bases and J shed 0 bases, with 7 bases lying between them. DNA for the CDR3: TGCAGCGTTGCAAAGGATAGCAATCAGCCCCAGCATTTT. The encoded protein is CSVAKDSNQPQHF.

The V gene is TRBV6-2 or TRBV6-3, the J gene TRBJ2-7; perhaps TRBD1 as D (6 bases). From germline, CDR1 is MNHEY and CDR2 SVGEGT. The CDR3 covers 15 residues. The ends were cut back, 2 bases at V and 4 bases at J, with 15 bases in the middle. The CDR3 sequence is CASSYRGRGLYEQYF. CDR3 DNA: TGTGCCAGCAGTTACAGGGGCAGGGGTCTGTACGAGCAGTACTTC.

This clonotype came up many times. The chain has TRBV6-1 and TRBJ1-2, with D possibly matching TRBD1 (5 bases). The germline V and J ends were trimmed by 5 bases and 5 bases, with 15 bases remaining between them. Germline CDR1 reads MNHNS; CDR2 reads SASEGT. The CDR3 consists of 14 residues. The chain's CDR3 is CASSYGRVGYGYTF. The CDR3 DNA is TGTGCCAGCAGTTACGGCAGGGTCGGTTATGGCTACACCTTC.

This clonotype was detected only a few times. This CDR3 reads CASRDNGPPPCYEQYF. DNA for the CDR3: TGTGCCAGCAGGGACAACGGTCCGCCGCCCTGCTACGAGCAGTACTTC. The chain has TRBV25-1 and TRBJ2-7; D is possibly TRBD1 (5 bases). In germline, CDR1 is MGHDK, CDR2 SYGVNS. Trimming left V 6 bases short and J 3 bases short, with 21 bases between. The CDR3 runs to 16 residues.

This clonotype was recorded at least ten times. V usage is TRBV20-1 and J usage is TRBJ2-5; D not certain. The CDR3 sequence is 14 residues long. The V end lost 0 bases, the J end lost 1 base, and 9 bases lay between the germline ends. Germline V gives CDR1 DFQATT, CDR2 SNEGSKA (reference sequence). The CDR3 region has the DNA TGCAGTGCTAGAGATCTAGGGCGCCAAGAGACCCAGTACTTC. Amino acids: CSARDLGRQETQYF.

This clonotype was detected ten times or more. This chain connects TRBV5-1 to TRBJ2-2; 13 bases are a match to TRBD2. CDR1 and CDR2 from the germline V gene are SGHRS and YFSETQ. V dropped 1 base and J dropped 3; count of bases not matched to a gene: 3. The CDR3 runs 17 residues. CDR3 DNA: TGCGCCAGCAGCTTGACTAGCGGGGGGGCGTACACCGGGGAGCTGTTTTTT. Translation gives CASSLTSGGAYTGELFF.

This chain joins TRBV20-1 and TRBJ2-3, with TRBD2 matching 10 bases. V shed 3 bases, J shed 0 bases, and the junction held 6 bases outside the gene matches. Per the germline V gene, CDR1 is DFQATT and CDR2 is SNEGSKA (reference sequence). This CDR3 region has 16 residues. The chain's CDR3 is CSARDTSGASTDTQYF. The CDR3 region has the DNA TGCAGTGCTAGGGACACTAGCGGGGCTAGCACAGATACGCAGTATTTT.

The J gene is TRBJ1-5, the V gene TRBV12-3 or TRBV12-4; D is unresolved. V was cut by 4 bases and J by 5 bases, with 6 bases left in between. The CDR3 runs 12 residues. The CDR3 reads CASSYRHQPQHF. The CDR3 DNA reads TGTGCCAGCAGTTATAGGCATCAGCCCCAGCATTTT.

This chain links TRBV7-9 with TRBJ1-1; D remains unclear. The germline CDR1 and CDR2 sequences are SEHNR and FQNEAQ (reference sequence). Trimming pared 4 bases from V and 4 bases from J, leaving 13 bases between. CDR3 length: 14 residues. The CDR3 region has the DNA TGTGCCAGCAGCTCCGAGGGTTCGTTCACTGAAGCTTTCTTT. It yields the protein CASSSEGSFTEAFF.

This clonotype occurred a few times. The V gene is TRBV7-9, the J gene TRBJ1-3; D gene ambiguous. This CDR3 spans 16 amino acids. Germline values: CDR1 SEHNR, CDR2 FQNEAQ (reference sequence). Trimming took off 1 base at V and 4 bases at J, with 14 bases between the two ends. DNA of the CDR3: TGTGCCAGCAGCTTAGGAACAGCAGGAAGCGGAAACACCATATATTTT. Amino acid sequence: CASSLGTAGSGNTIYF. Filled out from reference TRBV7-9 and TRBJ1-3, the complete variable domain reads DTGVSQNPRHKITKRGQNVTFRCDPISEHNRLYWYRQTLGQGPEFLTYFQNEAQLEKSRLLSDRFSAERPKGSFSTLEIQRTEQGDSAMYLCASSLGTAGSGNTIYFGEGSWLTVV.

The chain carries TRBV12-3 or TRBV12-4 and TRBJ1-1, with D perhaps matching TRBD1 (5 bases). V was clipped by 7 bases and J by 6 bases, with 15 bases between them. The CDR3 has 13 residues. The CDR3 loop is CASNVGPDAEAFF. CDR3 DNA sequence: TGTGCCAGCAACGTGGGACCAGACGCTGAAGCTTTCTTT.

This clonotype has ten or more counts. The chain couples TRBV24-1 to TRBJ2-5; 8 bases agree with TRBD1. J was trimmed by 4 bases and V by 3 bases; bases with no gene match: 9. The CDR3 totals 16 residues. Per the germline V gene, CDR1 is KGHDR and CDR2 is SFDVKD. The CDR3 protein is CATSDDRGIGAETQYF. The CDR3 DNA reads as TGTGCCACCAGTGATGACAGGGGAATCGGGGCAGAGACCCAGTACTTC.

This clonotype was recorded many times. This chain connects TRBV27 to TRBJ2-1; 10 bases line up with TRBD2. CDR1 and CDR2 (germline): MNHEY, SMNVEV (reference sequence). The V gene end was trimmed by 6 bases and the J gene end by 4 bases; junction bases not matched to a gene: 9. This CDR3 spans 16 amino acids. CDR3 in amino acids: CASSPSTSGFYNEQFF. CDR3 DNA: TGTGCCAGCAGCCCTTCGACTAGCGGGTTTTACAATGAGCAGTTCTTC.

Many counts were recorded for this clonotype. The chain carries TRBV28 and TRBJ1-5; no clear D gene. Germline V gives CDR1 MDHEN, CDR2 SYDVKM. The CDR3 contains 14 residues. Trimming cost V 5 bases and J 1 base, with 9 bases left between them. The CDR3 loop reads CASSSPYSNQPQHF. For the CDR3, the DNA is TGTGCCAGCAGTAGTCCCTACAGCAATCAGCCCCAGCATTTT.

This clonotype has a count of ten or more. The chain carries TRBV19 and TRBJ1-5; D is unresolved. Germline CDR1 reads LNHDA; CDR2 reads SQIVND (reference sequence). Trimming pared 5 bases from V and 4 bases from J, leaving 12 bases between. This CDR3 has 14 amino acids. CDR3 amino acids: CASSPGRMNQPQHF. The DNA for the CDR3 is TGTGCCAGTAGTCCCGGCAGGATGAATCAGCCCCAGCATTTT.

The chain combines TRBV28 with TRBJ2-7, with D maybe TRBD2 (6 bases). The CDR3 is 13 amino acids. Germline CDR1 reads MDHEN; CDR2 reads SYDVKM. V lost 3 bases, J lost 5 bases, and 11 bases lay in between. CDR3 in DNA: TGTGCCAGCAGTTTGGGGGGTTGGGACGAGCAGTACTTC. Translation gives CASSLGGWDEQYF.